The clone carrying this T cell receptor beta chain was seen a single time. The entry originates in a study of blood T cell repertoires in COVID-19. As for the study in general: The samples span acute and convalescent COVID-19 from the United States, Italy and Spain.

The CDR3 is 17 residues long. The V end lost 0 bases, the J end lost 0 bases, and 12 bases lay between the germline ends. In germline, CDR1 is GTSNPN, CDR2 SVGIG (reference sequence). Original methodology: It was from reference gene primer amplification that nucleated cell counts were estimated. Assay used: immunoSEQ multiplex PCR; TCRdb lists only in-frame clones, some missing. V, J and clone size were drawn from that table, and D and trimming were deduced from the DNA. Of about 240,000 clones detected, approximately 78% appear once; the ten largest clones hold roughly 3.3%. This clonotype was sampled from a woman between 18 and 30 years old with acute or convalescent COVID-19. The sequenced sample was peripheral blood. The chain combines TRBV30 with TRBJ1-6; D gene ambiguous. The CDR3 region has the DNA TGTGCCTGGAGTGTAACCAGAACCAGCTCCTATAATTCACCCCTCCACTTT. This encodes CAWSVTRTSSYNSPLHF.